The entry below gives a single T cell receptor beta chain sequence along with its context. This record belongs to a study of T cells in tumors after PD-1 blockade. Study context: No patient had prior checkpoint blockade, systemic immunosuppression, or radiotherapy within 4 weeks.

Libraries were prepared by immunoSEQ multiplex PCR; TCRdb keeps only in-frame clonotypes and omits some of them. The data show around 34,000 clones, around 72% seen once. Germline trimming cut 1 base from V and 4 bases from J; bases unmatched to any gene: 6. The CDR3 runs to 16 residues. The germline V gene has CDR1 MGHDK and CDR2 SYGVNS. The source is a human donor with basal cell carcinoma. The sample was PBMCs, taken after anti-PD-1 treatment. The chain joins TRBV25-1 to TRBJ2-1, with 8 nucleotides matching TRBD2. The CDR3 DNA sequence: TGTGCCAGCAGTGAATCCCGCCTAGCGGGTTACAATGAGCAGTTCTTC. It is translated as CASSESRLAGYNEQFF.